The rows below give T cell receptor beta chains drawn from one sample of a study of long-term antiretroviral therapy in people with HIV. Profiled with immunoSEQ multiplex PCR; TCRdb holds only in-frame clones, not every one. Counted here are roughly 16,000 clones, around 80% occurring once; the ten biggest clones make up about 9.3%. This sample comprised unsorted PBMCs, obtained 0.3 years before starting antiretroviral therapy. The receptor set was obtained from a man aged 50 or older with HIV. Both conserved end residues are part of each CDR3. A D gene is named only where the DNA matches it firmly. Expanded clones are given a class, and other clones once, few, many or no size at all.

>TRBD1|15|TRBJ2-5|TRBV11-2|-
CASSTPGQAQETQYF
TGTGCCAGCAGCACACCGGGACAGGCGCAAGAGACCCAGTACTTC
>-|16|TRBJ2-3|TRBV18|-
CASSPNRLTSTDTQYF
TGTGCCAGCTCCCCAAACAGGCTCACTAGCACAGATACGCAGTATTTT
>TRBD2|15|TRBJ2-3|TRBV6-4|-
CASSEGAGVSDTQYF
TGTGCCAGCAGTGAAGGTGCGGGAGTGTCAGATACGCAGTATTTT
>-|12|TRBJ2-7|TRBV15|-
CATSRDRYEQYF
TGTGCCACCAGCAGAGATAGGTACGAGCAGTACTTC
>-|15|TRBJ1-1|TRBV5-5|-
CASRSRGLVNTEAFF
TGTGCCAGCAGATCCAGGGGTTTGGTGAACACTGAAGCTTTCTTT
>TRBD1|14|TRBJ2-7|TRBV10-2|-
CASSSGTGIPEQYF
TGCGCCAGCAGTTCCGGGACAGGGATACCCGAGCAGTACTTC
>-|13|TRBJ2-7|TRBV27|few
CASSYHLGLFQYF
TGTGCCAGCAGTTATCACTTAGGACTATTCCAATACTTC
>TRBD1|13|TRBJ1-2|TRBV7-3|-
CASSSPTGDGYTF
TGTGCCAGCAGCTCACCGACAGGGGACGGCTACACCTTC
>-|14|TRBJ1-4|TRBV27|few
CASSSRWGLEKLFF
TGTGCCAGCAGTTCTCGTTGGGGACTTGAAAAACTGTTTTTT
>-|13|TRBJ2-7|TRBV14|-
CASSQGGPYEQYF
TGTGCCAGCAGCCAAGGGGGTCCCTACGAGCAGTACTTC
>-|14|TRBJ2-1|TRBV5-4|-
CASSLQGLRNEQFF
TGTGCCAGCAGCTTGCAGGGACTTCGCAATGAGCAGTTCTTC
>TRBD1|19|TRBJ2-1|TRBV28|-
CASSLDGQVLTLAYNEQFF
TGTGCCAGCAGTTTAGACGGACAGGTGCTTACGCTAGCCTACAATGAGCAGTTCTTC
>-|13|TRBJ2-7|TRBV27|-
CASSWSESREQYF
TGTGCCAGCAGTTGGAGCGAGAGTCGCGAGCAGTACTTC
>-|14|TRBJ2-2|TRBV6-4|-
CASRGKPDTGELFF
TGTGCCAGCAGAGGTAAACCGGACACCGGGGAGCTGTTTTTT
>-|12|TRBJ2-7|TRBV28|-
CASSFRGGEQYF
TGTGCCAGCAGTTTTAGGGGGGGTGAGCAGTACTTC
>-|18|TRBJ1-2|TRBV27|-
CASSPKGIWDRSGYGYTF
TGTGCCAGCAGCCCAAAGGGCATTTGGGACCGATCGGGTTATGGCTACACCTTC
>-|11|TRBJ2-7|TRBV20-1|-
CSGIVSYEQYF
TGCAGTGGGATTGTTTCCTACGAGCAGTACTTC
>-|14|TRBJ2-7|TRBV18|-
CASSPLGGRYEQYF
TGTGCCAGCTCCCCACTCGGGGGGCGCTACGAGCAGTACTTC
>TRBD1|15|TRBJ2-1|TRBV5-1|-
CASSQGQGTNNEQFF
TGCGCCAGCAGCCAGGGACAGGGGACGAATAATGAGCAGTTCTTC
>TRBD1|14|TRBJ2-7|TRBV6-5|-
CASSSPGQGDEQYF
TGTGCCAGCAGTTCCCCGGGACAGGGAGACGAGCAGTACTTC
>-|16|TRBJ2-7|TRBV28|-
CASSLPRRTNTYEQYF
TGTGCCAGCAGTTTACCCCGGAGGACCAACACTTACGAGCAGTACTTC
>-|15|TRBJ1-4|TRBV7-2|-
CASSLERATNEKLFF
TGTGCCAGCAGCTTAGAACGGGCAACTAATGAAAAACTGTTTTTT
>-|15|TRBJ1-5|TRBV30|-
CAWSVGQTGWQPQHF
TGTGCCTGGAGTGTAGGGCAGACGGGGTGGCAGCCCCAGCATTTT
>-|15|TRBJ1-2|TRBV6-6|-
CASSSTGTSQYGYTF
TGTGCCAGCAGCTCCACAGGGACTAGCCAGTATGGCTACACCTTC
>-|15|TRBJ1-4|TRBV10-3|-
CAISESIQGGEKLFF
TGTGCCATCAGTGAGTCGATTCAGGGCGGGGAAAAACTGTTTTTT
>-|13|TRBJ1-4|TRBV19|few
CASSSGKGEKLFF
TGTGCCAGTAGTTCAGGGAAGGGTGAAAAACTGTTTTTT
>-|14|TRBJ1-2|TRBV5-4|once
CASSLGGSGYGYTF
TGTGCCAGCAGCTTGGGGGGTTCTGGCTATGGCTACACCTTC
>-|13|TRBJ2-5|TRBV7-7|-
CASSLARDETQYF
TGTGCTAGCAGCTTAGCAAGGGATGAGACCCAGTACTTC
>TRBD2|12|TRBJ2-1|TRBV7-3|-
CASSQSGGRSFF
TGTGCCAGCAGCCAATCGGGGGGGCGGTCGTTCTTC
>-|12|TRBJ2-7|TRBV30|once
CAWSVIDYEQYF
TGTGCCTGGAGTGTGATCGACTACGAGCAGTACTTC
>-|17|TRBJ1-3|TRBV9|-
CASSARWEFTSGNTIYF
TGTGCCAGCAGCGCGAGGTGGGAATTTACCTCTGGAAACACCATATATTTT
>-|11|TRBJ2-1|TRBV27|-
CASSNRYEQFF
TGTGCCAGCAGTAATAGGTATGAGCAGTTCTTC
>TRBD2|16|TRBJ2-7|TRBV4-3|-
CASSQDVAGGGYEQYF
TGCGCCAGCAGCCAAGATGTAGCGGGGGGCGGATACGAGCAGTACTTC
>-|14|TRBJ2-7|TRBV7-8|-
CASSPRGGRYEQYF
TGTGCCAGCAGCCCCAGGGGGGGTCGCTACGAGCAGTACTTC
>TRBD1|14|TRBJ2-7|TRBV6-6|once
CASSRDRNSYEQYF
TGTGCCAGCAGTAGGGACAGGAACTCCTACGAGCAGTACTTC
>-|15|TRBJ2-1|TRBV5-8|-
CASSLVSGAGEEQFF
TGTGCCAGCAGCTTGGTGTCCGGGGCCGGTGAGGAGCAGTTCTTC
>TRBD1|15|TRBJ2-1|TRBV7-9|-
CASSSTGVSYNEQFF
TGTGCCAGCAGCTCTACAGGGGTTTCCTACAATGAGCAGTTCTTC
>-|14|TRBJ2-1|TRBV19|-
CASSIGGGLNEQFF
TGTGCCAGTAGTATAGGAGGGGGACTCAATGAGCAGTTCTTC
>-|14|TRBJ2-5|TRBV19|once
CASSIVQGSETQYF
TGTGCCAGTAGTATAGTTCAGGGCTCGGAGACCCAGTACTTC
>TRBD1|15|TRBJ1-2|TRBV18|-
CASSLDRDPNYGYTF
TGTGCCAGCTCTTTAGACAGGGATCCTAACTATGGCTACACCTTC
>TRBD1|18|TRBJ2-6|TRBV18|-
CASSNSGTGVGGANVLTF
TGTGCCAGCTCCAACTCCGGGACAGGGGTAGGCGGGGCCAACGTCCTGACTTTC
>-|18|TRBJ2-7|TRBV27|-
CASSSHRMRGGMSYEQYF
TGTGCCAGCAGTTCCCACCGCATGAGGGGGGGCATGTCCTACGAGCAGTACTTC
>TRBD2|14|TRBJ2-1|TRBV10-2|-
CASRGLAGGNEQFF
TGCGCCAGCAGGGGACTAGCGGGGGGCAATGAGCAGTTCTTC
>-|11|TRBJ1-2|TRBV20-1|once
CRAGKNYGYTF
TGCAGGGCCGGCAAGAACTATGGCTACACCTTC
>-|11|TRBJ2-7|TRBV30|-
CAWSSPHEQYF
TGTGCCTGGTCCTCTCCCCACGAGCAGTACTTC